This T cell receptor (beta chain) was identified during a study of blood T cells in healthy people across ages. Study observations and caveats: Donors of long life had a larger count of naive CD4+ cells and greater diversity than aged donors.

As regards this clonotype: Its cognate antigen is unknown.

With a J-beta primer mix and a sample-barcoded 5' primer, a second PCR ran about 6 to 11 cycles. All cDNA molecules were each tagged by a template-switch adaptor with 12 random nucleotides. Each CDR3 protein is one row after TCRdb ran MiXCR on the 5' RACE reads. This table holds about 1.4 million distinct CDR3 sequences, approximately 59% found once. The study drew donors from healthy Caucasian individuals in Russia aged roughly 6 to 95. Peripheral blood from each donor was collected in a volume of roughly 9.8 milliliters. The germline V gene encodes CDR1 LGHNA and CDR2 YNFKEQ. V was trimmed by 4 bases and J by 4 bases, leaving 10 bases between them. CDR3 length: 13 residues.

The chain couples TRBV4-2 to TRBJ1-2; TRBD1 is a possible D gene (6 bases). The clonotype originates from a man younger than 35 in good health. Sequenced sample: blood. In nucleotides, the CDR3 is TGTGCCAGCAGCCCCAGGGGAAGCTATGGCTACACCTTC. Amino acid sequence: CASSPRGSYGYTF.